This TCR beta chain was captured in a study of blood T cell repertoires in COVID-19. Profiling relied on immunoSEQ multiplex PCR, and the TCRdb table lists in-frame clones only, not all of them. The sample carries 110,000 to 150,000 clones, more than 75% recorded once. The receptor's source is a man aged 55 to 70 with acute or convalescent COVID-19. The sequenced sample consisted of peripheral blood.

The CDR3 protein is CASAPRTGVAGANVLTF. Written as DNA, the CDR3 is TGTGCCAGCGCCCCTAGGACGGGGGTGGCTGGGGCCAACGTCCTGACTTTC. The chain couples TRBV27 to TRBJ2-6, with a weak D call TRBD2 (6 bases). Germline V gene data show CDR1 as MNHEY and CDR2 as SMNVEV (reference sequence). Between the trimmed V and J ends, which lost 8 bases and 2 bases, there was a span of 19 bases. This CDR3 is 17 amino acids long.